Detailed here is one TCR beta chain. Its antigen is unknown. The CDR3 has 15 residues. Trimming took 0 bases from V and 7 from J; bases not matched to a gene: 4. Per the germline V gene, CDR1 is SEHNR and CDR2 is FQNEAQ (reference sequence). The sample comes from a study of T cell responses to AZD1222 COVID-19 vaccine. The study's findings and limits: Clonal diversity was possibly underestimated, and the donors were mostly white British, with more females. Variant regions that are unmutated are reportedly the target of nearly half of spike-specific TCRs.

Libraries were prepared by immunoSEQ multiplex PCR; TCRdb keeps only in-frame clonotypes and omits some of them. The sample carries about 120,000 clones, around 89% recorded once. Second-dose intervals near 4 or 12 weeks were combined. The sequencing here drew on peripheral blood, taken 28 days after the second AZD1222 dose. This receptor was obtained from an adult who received the AZD1222 COVID-19 vaccine. V and J are TRBV7-9 and TRBJ2-1; 9 positions match TRBD2. DNA of the CDR3: TGTGCCAGCAGCTTAGCGGTGGCGGGGGGGAATGAGCAGTTCTTC. Protein: CASSLAVAGGNEQFF.